A selection of T cell receptor beta chains follows, all from one sample in a study of post-analysis software for immune sequencing data. Each CDR3 protein gets one entry after TCRdb re-called the PCR reads with MiXCR. The sample lists roughly 400,000 distinct CDR3 sequences; over 30% were seen once. The sample taken for sequencing was blood. Every receptor here comes from a girl aged 2-9 years with multiple sclerosis. Each CDR3 is given without its conserved first and last residue.

TRBV5-1,TRBJ2-7,ASRQGTEAYEQY
TRBV12-3/TRBV12-4,TRBJ2-1,ASRAGTGTDQPYNEQF
TRBV11-2,TRBJ2-7,ASSPPRYEQY
TRBV6-6,TRBJ2-1,ASSPGYEQF
TRBV20-1,TRBJ1-2,SARQGSDYGYT
TRBV20-1,TRBJ2-5,SARDRRTQETQY
TRBV3-1,TRBJ2-4,ASSRTGTSLYFAKNIQY
TRBV7-9,TRBJ2-1,ASSSELGGGRQF
TRBV20-1,TRBJ2-5,SASGPRADEQY
TRBV29-1,TRBJ1-1,SVTRDRENTEAF
TRBV4-3,TRBJ1-2,ASSQELNYGYT
TRBV7-8,TRBJ1-2,ASSLGRGTYGYT
TRBV20-1,TRBJ1-2,SARDSSNYGYT
TRBV24-1,TRBJ2-5,ATSDLQAEVETQY
TRBV7-2,TRBJ1-5,ASSFGTGLNQPQH
TRBV18,TRBJ2-7,ASSPDVSSYEQY
TRBV19,TRBJ2-1,ASSLTAGTGGLREQF
TRBV29-1,TRBJ2-7,SVEQGIPYEQY
TRBV13,TRBJ2-1,ASSQGLGRRNEQF
TRBV20-1,TRBJ1-2,SASPPGYGYT
TRBV2,TRBJ1-6,ASSTDLISPLH
TRBV7-2,TRBJ2-7,ASSFNGGDSYEQY
TRBV7-9,TRBJ1-2,ASSLEPWLAGAYGYT
TRBV2,TRBJ2-5,ASSSGTGVQGTQY
TRBV4-3,TRBJ2-7,ASSQGLSYEQY
TRBV7-9,TRBJ2-3,ASSISGYRTDTQY
TRBV5-1,TRBJ1-2,ASSLGQQGRGYT
TRBV15,TRBJ1-1,ATSHMNTEAF
TRBV10-3,TRBJ2-5,AISGTATQETQY
TRBV7-2,TRBJ1-2,ASRSPPNYGYT
TRBV11-1,TRBJ1-6,ASSLRGNGSQAHYYNSPLH
TRBV7-6,TRBJ2-7,ASSLGGNGYEQY
TRBV29-1,TRBJ2-5,SARLVGLSQY
TRBV6-5,TRBJ2-5,ASSYLDYRTVSEETQY
TRBV11-2,TRBJ1-2,ACSSNLVGSRGYT
TRBV12-3/TRBV12-4,TRBJ2-4,ASSSSSSGGAAKNIQY
TRBV5-5,TRBJ2-1,ASSFRDGTSVYNEQF
TRBV20-1,TRBJ2-7,SAVATASGTYEQY
TRBV5-1,TRBJ2-1,ASSLDRDFYNEQF
TRBV27,TRBJ2-7,ASSLDSPGFYEQY
TRBV7-3,TRBJ2-3,ASSLVRTDTQY
TRBV5-1,TRBJ2-3,ASGLASGPTDTQY
TRBV7-2,TRBJ2-7,ASSLGQVASGYEQY
TRBV27,TRBJ2-3,ASSRNRVSDTQY
TRBV20-1,TRBJ1-4,SARGQVGEKLF
TRBV29-1,TRBJ2-3,SVNDRVADPQY
TRBV29-1,TRBJ2-1,SVGGRAYNEQF
TRBV29-1,-,STKTGTGGFYEQY
TRBV12-3/TRBV12-4,TRBJ2-7,ASRVGVAYEQY
TRBV4-1,TRBJ1-1,ASSQDAQGDTEAF
TRBV29-1,TRBJ2-3,SGLAGGPDTQY
TRBV7-2,TRBJ2-3,ASRRPGYLTDTQY
TRBV29-1,TRBJ2-3,SARGDLGSTDTQY
TRBV6-5,TRBJ1-4,ASSYGHRGVGKLF
TRBV7-9,TRBJ2-1,ASSLNRTLVYNEQF